The rows below give T cell receptor beta chains drawn from one sample of a study of cytomegalovirus exposure and HLA in healthy donors. Some clones are missing from TCRdb's copy, which holds only in-frame ones; the method was immunoSEQ multiplex PCR. The repertoire holds tens of thousands of clones, roughly 84% seen once, with about 12% in the top ten. The sample consisted of PBMCs. Receptor source: a woman between 18 and 30 years old in good health and CMV-seropositive. Each CDR3 is given with its conserved first and last residue. D genes are given only for firm matches. A row's size may be missing; if present it is once, few, many or a size class.

D | J | V | size | CDR3 | DNA
NA | TRBJ1-6 | TRBV7-2 | NA | CASSLATGLGSPLHF | TGTGCCAGCAGCTTAGCAACGGGTTTGGGTTCACCCCTCCACTTT
NA | TRBJ1-2 | TRBV5-5 | many | CASSFVVRPTGPSNYGYTF | TGTGCCAGCAGCTTCGTTGTTAGACCTACAGGGCCCTCTAACTATGGCTACACCTTC
NA | TRBJ2-1 | TRBV11-3 | NA | CASSLDDSREQFF | TGTGCCAGCAGCTTAGATGACAGCCGAGAGCAGTTCTTC
TRBD2 | TRBJ2-7 | TRBV19 | NA | CASSTLAGFPYEQYF | TGTGCCAGTAGTACCCTAGCGGGTTTTCCCTACGAGCAGTACTTC
NA | TRBJ2-7 | TRBV11-2 | NA | CASSPGANYEQYF | TGTGCCAGCAGCCCCGGAGCCAACTACGAGCAGTACTTC
TRBD1 | TRBJ1-2 | TRBV5-6 | NA | CASSFPGTVNYGYTF | TGTGCCAGCAGCTTCCCCGGGACAGTAAACTATGGCTACACCTTC
NA | TRBJ2-3 | TRBV4-3 | NA | CASSWTVGGASTDTQYF | TGCGCCAGCAGCTGGACGGTGGGGGGTGCTAGCACAGATACGCAGTATTTT
TRBD1 | TRBJ1-1 | TRBV2 | NA | CASSAQGARTEAFF | TGTGCCAGCAGTGCGCAGGGGGCGCGGACTGAAGCTTTCTTT
TRBD2 | TRBJ2-5 | TRBV7-3 | NA | CASSVAGGPSAQYF | TGTGCCAGCAGCGTAGCGGGGGGACCCTCGGCCCAGTACTTC
NA | TRBJ2-5 | TRBV27 | NA | CASSLGAGGETQYF | TGTGCCAGCAGCCTGGGGGCCGGAGGTGAGACCCAGTACTTC
NA | TRBJ2-1 | TRBV28 | NA | CASSFSGVDEQFF | TGTGCCAGCAGTTTTTCGGGGGTCGATGAGCAGTTCTTC
NA | TRBJ1-4 | TRBV6-1 | once | CASKEFNEKLFF | TGTGCCAGCAAGGAGTTTAATGAAAAACTGTTTTTT
NA | TRBJ1-1 | TRBV9 | NA | CASSVGETNTEAFF | TGTGCCAGCAGCGTAGGAGAAACGAACACTGAAGCTTTCTTT
NA | TRBJ2-1 | TRBV30 | NA | CAWRHRLRSSYNEQFF | TGTGCCTGGAGGCACCGACTGCGGAGCTCCTACAATGAGCAGTTCTTC
TRBD1 | TRBJ1-6 | TRBV7-9 | NA | CASSLRTGVRSPLHF | TGTGCCAGCAGCTTACGGACAGGGGTACGGTCACCCCTCCACTTT
NA | TRBJ1-1 | TRBV2 | few | CASSGIGRNTEAFF | TGTGCCAGCAGTGGCATCGGGAGGAACACTGAAGCTTTCTTT
NA | TRBJ2-3 | TRBV27 | NA | CASSYSPRPDTQYF | TGTGCCAGCAGCTATAGCCCTCGTCCAGATACGCAGTATTTT
NA | TRBJ2-5 | TRBV28 | once | CASKGQSGGEGQETQYF | TGTGCCAGCAAAGGACAGAGCGGCGGCGAAGGGCAAGAGACCCAGTACTTC
NA | TRBJ1-2 | TRBV10-3 | NA | CAISEVREDYGYTF | TGTGCCATCAGTGAGGTCAGGGAAGACTATGGCTACACCTTC
NA | TRBJ1-1 | TRBV28 | NA | CASTPRPLREAFF | TGTGCCAGCACCCCGCGGCCCCTGAGGGAAGCTTTCTTT
TRBD2 | TRBJ2-3 | TRBV7-6 | NA | CASSLRSGGAETDTQYF | TGTGCCAGCAGCTTACGCAGCGGGGGGGCCGAGACAGATACGCAGTATTTT
NA | TRBJ1-1 | TRBV6-1 | NA | CASSRTANTEAFF | TGTGCCAGCAGCCGGACAGCGAACACTGAAGCTTTCTTT
NA | TRBJ1-1 | TRBV29-1 | NA | CSVGGTLALEAFF | TGCAGCGTTGGAGGGACACTTGCCCTAGAAGCTTTCTTT
TRBD2 | TRBJ2-1 | TRBV9 | few | CASSVASRGGHNEQFF | TGTGCCAGCAGCGTAGCCTCGCGGGGGGGCCATAATGAGCAGTTCTTC
TRBD1 | TRBJ1-2 | TRBV5-6 | few | CASTAWGGTGVGYTF | TGTGCCAGCACCGCCTGGGGGGGGACAGGGGTTGGCTACACCTTC